The 21 T cell receptor beta chains presented below share a single source sample, sequenced in a study of cytomegalovirus exposure and HLA in healthy donors. In the PCR, 60 Vbeta and 13 Jbeta primers were used. Using immunoSEQ multiplex PCR, the repertoire was profiled, and TCRdb retains in-frame clones only, with some absent. The data show roughly 130,000 clones, more than 60% seen once. The sample was PBMCs. The receptors were gathered from a woman between 40 and 55 years old in good health and CMV-seropositive.

This clone was observed once. The CDR3 sequence is CASSEQDTEAFF. The CDR3 nucleotides are TGTGCCAGCAGCGAGCAGGACACTGAAGCTTTCTTT. This rearrangement joins TRBV9 to TRBJ1-1; D not resolved. The length of the CDR3 is 12 residues. V was clipped by 3 bases and J by 3 bases, with 6 bases between them. Germline CDR1 and CDR2: SGDLS and YYNGEE. The entire variable domain, with the rest obtained from reference TRBV9 and TRBJ1-1, is as follows: DSGVTQTPKHLITATGQRVTLRCSPRSGDLSVYWYQQSLDQGLQFLIQYYNGEERAKGNILERFSAQQFPDLHSELNLSSLELGDSALYFCASSEQDTEAFFGQGTRLTVV.

The chain has TRBV15 and TRBJ2-3; 12 nucleotides line up with TRBD1. V dropped 3 bases and J dropped 6; count of bases not matched to a gene: 7. The CDR3 extends over 16 amino acids. The germline gives CDR1 LNHNV, CDR2 YYDKDF (reference sequence). CDR3 nucleotides: TGTGCCACCAGCAGGGGGGACAGGGGGCTCGGGGATACGCAGTATTTT. Amino acids: CATSRGDRGLGDTQYF.

The rearrangement uses TRBV2 and TRBJ1-5, with 11 bases identical to TRBD1. The V gene end was trimmed by 6 bases and the J gene end by 5 bases; junction bases not matched to a gene: 3. This CDR3 is 14 amino acids long. Germline V gene lookup returns CDR1 SNHLY and CDR2 FYNNEI. CDR3 bases: TGTGCCAGCAGACCGGGACAGGGGGATCAGCCCCAGCATTTT. It specifies CASRPGQGDQPQHF.

This sequence joins TRBV4-3 and TRBJ1-1; tentatively, D is TRBD1 (5 bases). With 2 bases removed from V and 5 bases from J, the gap between germline ends came to 12 bases. Germline CDR1 reads LGHNA; CDR2 reads YSLEER. This CDR3 spans 14 amino acids. The CDR3 DNA sequence: TGCGCCAGCAGCCAACAGGGTAGAAGGACTGAAGCTTTCTTT. It translates to CASSQQGRRTEAFF.

The chain recombines TRBV28 with TRBJ2-2, with TRBD2 identical over 10 bases. The CDR3 extends over 16 amino acids. Germline CDR1 MDHEN, CDR2 SYDVKM. The V segment lost 6 bases and the J segment 6 bases; nucleotides outside the gene matches: 10. The CDR3 nucleotides are TGTGCCAGCAGCCCTTTCCTAGCGGGAGCCGCCGGGGAGCTGTTTTTT. It is translated as CASSPFLAGAAGELFF.

CDR3 nucleotide sequence: TGTGCCTGGAGCCGGGACATCTCCTACGAGCAGTACTTC. It is translated as CAWSRDISYEQYF. The chain carries TRBV30 and TRBJ2-7, with a weak D call TRBD1 (6 bases). CDR3 length: 13 amino acids. From germline, CDR1 is GTSNPN and CDR2 SVGIG (reference sequence). Trimming removed 3 bases at V and 0 bases at J, with 9 bases between. The whole variable domain, remainder taken from reference TRBV30 and TRBJ2-7, is SQTIHQWPATLVQPVGSPLSLECTVEGTSNPNLYWYRQAAGRGLQLLFYSVGIGQISSEVPQNLSASRPQDRQFILSSKKLLLSDSGFYLCAWSRDISYEQYFGPGTRLTVT.

This clone was counted a few times. This chain links TRBV4-3 with TRBJ2-2; no firm D call. Germline lookup yields CDR1 LGHNA and CDR2 YSLEER. CDR3 length equals 14 residues. V was shortened by 2 bases and J by 1 base, with 5 bases between the two germline ends. CDR3 coding DNA: TGCGCCAGCAGCCAACGAGTGAACACCGGGGAGCTGTTTTTT. It codes for CASSQRVNTGELFF.

Concerning this clone: The sample holds other DNA sequences that translate to the same CDR3. V usage is TRBV7-3 and J usage is TRBJ2-2, with 11 nucleotides matching TRBD1. This CDR3 spans 16 amino acids. V shed 1 base, J shed 6 bases, and the junction held 4 bases outside the gene matches. Germline loops: CDR1 SGHTA, CDR2 FQGTGA. For the CDR3, the DNA is TGTGCCAGCAGCTTAAGGGGACAGGGGGGGTCCGGGGAGCTGTTTTTT. Its translation is CASSLRGQGGSGELFF.

A few counts support this clone. This rearrangement joins TRBV5-4 to TRBJ2-1, with 8 bases that match TRBD2. V gave up 0 bases and J gave up 14 bases; unmatched junction bases: 16. Per germline, CDR1 SGHNT and CDR2 YYREEE (reference sequence). The CDR3 consists of 16 residues. The CDR3 protein is CASSLGGRGGGPLEFF. CDR3 DNA sequence: TGTGCCAGCAGCTTGGGGGGCCGGGGCGGGGGGCCCTTGGAGTTCTTC.

The chain employs TRBV7-8 and TRBJ2-1, with D tentatively TRBD2 (6 bases). CDR1 and CDR2 (germline): SGHVS, FQNEAQ. This CDR3 is built from 12 residues. The germline V and J ends were trimmed by 4 bases and 14 bases, with 15 bases remaining between them. In nucleotides, the CDR3 is TGTGCCAGCAGCTCCATGGTCCAGCGGGAGTTCTTC. This translates into CASSSMVQREFF.

The V call is TRBV30, the J call TRBJ1-1; 10 bases align to TRBD1. The germline V gene encodes CDR1 GTSNPN and CDR2 SVGIG (reference sequence). This CDR3 spans 16 amino acids. Trimming took 0 bases from V and 3 from J; bases not matched to a gene: 7. The DNA of the CDR3 is TGTGCCTGGAGTGTACCGGACAGGGGGTCGGACACTGAAGCTTTCTTT. Its translation is CAWSVPDRGSDTEAFF.

The chain is built from TRBV18 and TRBJ2-7; 7 bases map to TRBD2. CDR3 length equals 15 residues. V was clipped by 3 bases and J by 2 bases; unmatched bases: 7. Germline V gene sequence: CDR1 KGHSH, CDR2 LQKENI. The CDR3 DNA follows: TGTGCCAGCTCACCTACTAGCGCCGCCGCCTACGAGCAGTACTTC. It translates to CASSPTSAAAYEQYF. The variable domain in full, with the rest retrieved from reference TRBV18 and TRBJ2-7, is NAGVMQNPRHLVRRRGQEARLRCSPMKGHSHVYWYRQLPEEGLKFMVYLQKENIIDESGMPKERFSAEFPKEGPSILRIQQVVRGDSAAYFCASSPTSAAAYEQYFGPGTRLTVT.

The rearrangement uses TRBV2 and TRBJ2-5; 7 bases are shared with TRBD1. Germline V gene sequence: CDR1 SNHLY, CDR2 FYNNEI. V shed 9 bases and J 0 bases; nucleotides not matched to a gene: 16. The length of the CDR3 is 17 residues. The CDR3 protein is CASKNSRDSIYQETQYF. CDR3 bases: TGTGCCAGTAAAAATAGCCGGGACAGCATATACCAAGAGACCCAGTACTTC.

This clone was counted a few times. The V gene is TRBV6-1, the J gene TRBJ2-7; D call uncertain. The CDR3 runs to 11 residues. Germline V gene data show CDR1 as MNHNS and CDR2 as SASEGT. The germline V and J ends were trimmed by 6 bases and 4 bases, with 7 bases remaining between them. This CDR3 reads CASREIYEQYF. CDR3 DNA: TGTGCCAGCAGAGAGATATACGAGCAGTACTTC.

This CDR3 is CASSYLAGRTYEQYF. CDR3 nucleotides: TGTGCCAGCAGCTATCTGGCAGGCCGGACCTACGAGCAGTACTTC. This chain links TRBV5-6 with TRBJ2-7; D is unresolved. Looked up from germline, CDR1 is SGHDT and CDR2 is YYEEEE. The CDR3 has 15 amino acids. Trimming stripped 3 bases from V and 2 bases from J, with 15 bases between. Full variable domain (outside the CDR3, taken from reference TRBV5-6 and TRBJ2-7): DAGVTQSPTHLIKTRGQQVTLRCSPKSGHDTVSWYQQALGQGPQFIFQYYEEEERQRGNFPDRFSGHQFPNYSSELNVNALLLGDSALYLCASSYLAGRTYEQYFGPGTRLTVT.

The CDR3 is CASRPTRYQETQYF. In nucleotides, the CDR3 is TGTGCCAGCAGGCCGACTAGGTACCAAGAGACCCAGTACTTC. The chain couples TRBV27 to TRBJ2-5, with D possibly being TRBD2 (6 bases). The germline V gene has CDR1 MNHEY and CDR2 SMNVEV (reference sequence). The CDR3 loop spans 14 amino acids. V shed 6 bases and J shed 0 bases, with 11 bases lying between them.

This chain joins TRBV5-1 and TRBJ1-1, with 10 bases fitting TRBD1. V was clipped by 5 bases and J by 7 bases; unmatched bases: 8. Per germline, CDR1 SGHRS and CDR2 YFSETQ. The CDR3 runs 14 residues. The CDR3 loop is CASSEGQGRGEAFF. The CDR3, as DNA: TGCGCCAGCAGTGAGGGACAGGGGAGGGGTGAAGCTTTCTTT.

The V and J genes are TRBV18 and TRBJ1-1, with 7 bases identical to TRBD1. CDR1 is KGHSH and CDR2 is LQKENI in the germline V gene. The trim removed 6 bases at V and 2 bases at J, leaving 3 bases unmatched. CDR3 size: 13 residues. The CDR3 nucleotides are TGTGCCAGCTCCGGGACAGCTAACACTGAAGCTTTCTTT. Protein sequence: CASSGTANTEAFF.

This chain connects TRBV7-2 to TRBJ2-3; 7 bases agree with TRBD2. V shed 2 bases, J shed 1 base, and the junction held 0 bases outside the gene matches. The CDR3 is 14 amino acids. Germline-derived CDR1 and CDR2 are SGHTA and FQGNSA. The CDR3 sequence: CASSLLAGTDTQYF. CDR3 DNA: TGTGCCAGCAGCTTACTAGCGGGCACAGATACGCAGTATTTT.

This rearrangement joins TRBV5-6 to TRBJ2-7; 7 bases match TRBD1. The CDR3 spans 16 residues. V was clipped by 6 bases and J by 0 bases; unmatched bases: 12. The germline CDR1 and CDR2 sequences are SGHDT and YYEEEE. CDR3 coding DNA: TGTGCCAGCACCCTGAATCCGGGACAGTTCTCCTACGAGCAGTACTTC. Protein sequence: CASTLNPGQFSYEQYF.

V gene TRBV11-3 combines with J gene TRBJ2-1; weak D call: TRBD2 (5 bases). Germline CDR1 reads SGHNT; CDR2 reads YENEEA. This CDR3 is 16 amino acids long. Trimming left V 4 bases short and J 2 bases short, with 15 bases between. CDR3 nucleotides: TGTGCCAGCAGCTCGTTGGGAGCGGTCCCCTACAATGAGCAGTTCTTC. This codes for CASSSLGAVPYNEQFF.